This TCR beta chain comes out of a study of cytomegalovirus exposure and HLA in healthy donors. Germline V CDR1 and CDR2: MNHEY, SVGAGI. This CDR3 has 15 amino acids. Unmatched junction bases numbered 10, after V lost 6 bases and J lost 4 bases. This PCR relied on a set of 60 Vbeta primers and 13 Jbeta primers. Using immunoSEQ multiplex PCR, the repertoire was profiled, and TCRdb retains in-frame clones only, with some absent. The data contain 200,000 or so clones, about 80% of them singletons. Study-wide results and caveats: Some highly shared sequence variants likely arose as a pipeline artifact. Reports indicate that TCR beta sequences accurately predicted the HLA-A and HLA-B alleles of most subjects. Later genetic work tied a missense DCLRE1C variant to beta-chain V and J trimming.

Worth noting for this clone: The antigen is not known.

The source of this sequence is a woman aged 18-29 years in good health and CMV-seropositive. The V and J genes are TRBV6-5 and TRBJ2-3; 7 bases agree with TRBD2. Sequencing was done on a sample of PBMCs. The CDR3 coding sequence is TGTGCCAGCAGACAATCATGGGCGGGGGCAGATACGCAGTATTTT. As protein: CASRQSWAGADTQYF.